The T cell receptor (beta chain) described here comes from a study of Ad26.COV2.S vaccination and SARS-CoV-2 variants. Clones were sequenced by immunoSEQ multiplex PCR, and TCRdb holds only the in-frame ones, with some missing. The sample lists approximately 300,000 clones, around 85% occurring once. The treatment here: 19 received Ad26.COV2.S at low or high dose, single or two shots; 5 received placebo; per-sample allocation not given. The investigators took samples on day 63 after the first vaccine or placebo injection. Wuhan-strain spike was delivered by a replication-incompetent Ad26 vector. As regards this clone: As yet, its antigen is unknown.

Study findings and constraints: Vaccinees showed greater spike-specific TCR breadth than placebo recipients.

The ends lost 3 bases at V and 2 bases at J; junction bases unmatched: 6. This CDR3 spans 16 amino acids. The germline V gene has CDR1 SNHLY and CDR2 FYNNEI. The source material was peripheral blood, sampled in a trial of Ad26.COV2.S vaccine versus placebo. The rearrangement uses TRBV2 and TRBJ1-3; 8 nucleotides match TRBD1. The TCR sequence derives from a person between 18 and 60 years old who received the Ad26.COV2.S COVID-19 vaccine or a placebo. The CDR3 is CASSDQGAGAGNTIYF. CDR3 DNA sequence: TGTGCCAGCAGTGATCAGGGGGCGGGGGCTGGAAACACCATATATTTT. Together with reference TRBV2 and TRBJ1-3, the CDR3 gives the full variable domain: EPEVTQTPSHQVTQMGQEVILRCVPISNHLYFYWYRQILGQKVEFLVSFYNNEISEKSEIFDDQFSVERPDGSNFTLKIRSTKLEDSAMYFCASSDQGAGAGNTIYFGEGSWLTVV.